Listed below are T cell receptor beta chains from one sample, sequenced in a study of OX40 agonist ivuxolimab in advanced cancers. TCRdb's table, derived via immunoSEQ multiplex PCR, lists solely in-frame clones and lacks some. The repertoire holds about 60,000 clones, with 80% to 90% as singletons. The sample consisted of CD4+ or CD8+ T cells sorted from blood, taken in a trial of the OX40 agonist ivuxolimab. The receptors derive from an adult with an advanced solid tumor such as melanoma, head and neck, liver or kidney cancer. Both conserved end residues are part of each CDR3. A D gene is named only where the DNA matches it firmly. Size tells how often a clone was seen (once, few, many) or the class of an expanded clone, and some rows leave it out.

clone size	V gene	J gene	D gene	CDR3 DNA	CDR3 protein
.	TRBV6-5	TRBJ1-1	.	TGTGCCAGCAGTTACGGAGGTTCGGCGAACACTGAGGCTTTCTTT	CASSYGGSANTEAFF
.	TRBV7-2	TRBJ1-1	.	TGTGCCAGCAGCTTACGGGTCACTGAAGCTTTCTTT	CASSLRVTEAFF
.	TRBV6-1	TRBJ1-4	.	TGTGCCAGCACGGTGGCAGGGAGGGAAAAACTGTTTTTT	CASTVAGREKLFF
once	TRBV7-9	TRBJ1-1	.	TGTGCCATAAAACAGGAGCTGGGCACTGAAGCTTTCTTT	CAIKQELGTEAFF
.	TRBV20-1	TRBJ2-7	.	TGCAGTGCTACCCCGCACCACGAGCAGTACTTC	CSATPHHEQYF
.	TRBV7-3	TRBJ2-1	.	TGTGCCAGCAGCTTAAAAGGTCTAGCCGTAACGAGCTCCTACAATGAGCAGTTCTTC	CASSLKGLAVTSSYNEQFF
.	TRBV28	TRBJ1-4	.	TGTGCCAGCAACTCCGGGGTGGGGCCGGGTAATGAAAAACTGTTTTTT	CASNSGVGPGNEKLFF
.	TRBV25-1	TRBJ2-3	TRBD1	TGTGCCAGCAGTGCCTCCGGGACAGCAATCAGAGATACGCAGTATTTT	CASSASGTAIRDTQYF
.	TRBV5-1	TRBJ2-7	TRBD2	TGCGCCAGCAGCGGGGGACTAGCGGGCGACGTCTCCTACGAGCAGTACTTC	CASSGGLAGDVSYEQYF
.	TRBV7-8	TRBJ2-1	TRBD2	TGTGCCAGCAGCCCCAGGCGGGGTAGCGGGGACAATGAGCAGTTCTTC	CASSPRRGSGDNEQFF
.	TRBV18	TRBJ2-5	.	TGTGCCAGCTCGCCCGCGACAGCAATCCAAGAGACCCAGTACTTC	CASSPATAIQETQYF
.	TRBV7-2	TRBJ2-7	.	TGTGCCAGCAGCTTAGCGGTGGCCTACTCCTACGAGCAGTACTTC	CASSLAVAYSYEQYF
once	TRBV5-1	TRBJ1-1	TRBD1	TGCGCCAGCAGCCCCGGGACAGGGGAAATGAACACTGAAGCTTTCTTT	CASSPGTGEMNTEAFF
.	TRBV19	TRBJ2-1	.	TGTGCCAGTAGTCGGACCTTCTCTTACAATGAGCAGTTCTTC	CASSRTFSYNEQFF
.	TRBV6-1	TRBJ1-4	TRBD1	TGTGCCAGCAGCGCCGCGGGACAGGGGGACCGAAAACTGTTTTTT	CASSAAGQGDRKLFF
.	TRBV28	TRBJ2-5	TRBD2	TGTGCCAGCAGTTTAAGCGGGAGGGAGACCCAGTACTTC	CASSLSGRETQYF
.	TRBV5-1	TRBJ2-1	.	TGCGCCAGCAGCTTGGGTTCGAAATCCTACAATGAGCAGTTCTTC	CASSLGSKSYNEQFF
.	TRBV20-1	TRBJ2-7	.	TGCAGTGCGCCCAGGGGCTACGAGCAGTACTTC	CSAPRGYEQYF
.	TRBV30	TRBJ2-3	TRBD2	TGTGCCTGGACCGGACTAGCGGGAGTGGTTACGCAGTATTTT	CAWTGLAGVVTQYF
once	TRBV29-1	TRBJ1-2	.	TGCAGCGTTGAAACGGGCAGCTATGGCTACACCTTC	CSVETGSYGYTF
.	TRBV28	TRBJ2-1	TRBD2	TGTGCCAGCAGCCAACCTTATAGCGGGAGGGCCGTCTTGGATGAGCAGTTCTTC	CASSQPYSGRAVLDEQFF
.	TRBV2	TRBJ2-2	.	TGTGCCAGCAGTGCCCAGGGGCGCTTAACCGGGGAGCTGTTTTTT	CASSAQGRLTGELFF
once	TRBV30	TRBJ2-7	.	TGTGCCTGGGGGTTGACGGACTACGAGCAGTACTTC	CAWGLTDYEQYF
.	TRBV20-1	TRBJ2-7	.	TGCAGTGCTTCCGTAGCGTACGAGCAGTACTTC	CSASVAYEQYF
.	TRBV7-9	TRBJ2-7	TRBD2	TGTGCCAGCAGCTACCGGACTAGCGGGAGTGTCGAGCAGTACTTC	CASSYRTSGSVEQYF
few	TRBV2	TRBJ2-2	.	TGTGCCAGAACTTCCAGGGGGAACACCGGGGAGCTGTTTTTT	CARTSRGNTGELFF
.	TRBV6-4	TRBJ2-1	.	TGTGCCAGCAGTGGACAGTACAATGAGCAGTTCTTC	CASSGQYNEQFF
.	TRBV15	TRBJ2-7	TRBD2	TGTGCCACCAGCAGGGGACTAACCTACGAGCAGTACTTC	CATSRGLTYEQYF
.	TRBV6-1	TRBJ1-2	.	TGTGCCAGCAGTAGACAGCAGCGGGGGTATGGCTACACCTTC	CASSRQQRGYGYTF
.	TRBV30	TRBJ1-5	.	TGTGCCTGGAGTTTACAGGGAGGGAATCAGCCCCAGCATTTT	CAWSLQGGNQPQHF
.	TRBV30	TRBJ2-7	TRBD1	TGTGCCTGGAGTATGACCCGGGACAGGCTGTCCTACGAGCAGTACTTC	CAWSMTRDRLSYEQYF
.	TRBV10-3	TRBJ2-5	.	TGTGCCATCAGTGAGGTCGGCAGGGGAAAGGAGACCCAGTACTTC	CAISEVGRGKETQYF
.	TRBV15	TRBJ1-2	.	TGTGCCACCAGCAGACGACGCCCCGGTTTCTCCAACTATGGCTACACCTTC	CATSRRRPGFSNYGYTF
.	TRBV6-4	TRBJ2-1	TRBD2	TGTGCCAGCAGCTCCGGGACTAGCAGTAATGAGCAGTTCTTC	CASSSGTSSNEQFF
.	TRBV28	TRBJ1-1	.	TGTGCCAGCACGGGAAACACTGAAGCTTTCTTT	CASTGNTEAFF
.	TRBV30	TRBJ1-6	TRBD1	TGTGCCTGGAGTGCCCTCACAGGGGGTGGGTCACCCCTCCACTTT	CAWSALTGGGSPLHF
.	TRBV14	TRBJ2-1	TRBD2	TGTGCCAGCAGCCAAACCCGGACTAGCGGGAGATACCCCCTTCACAATGAGCAGTTCTTC	CASSQTRTSGRYPLHNEQFF
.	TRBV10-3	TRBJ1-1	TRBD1	TGTGCCATCACTATGGACAGGGGGCGCACTGAAGCTTTCTTT	CAITMDRGRTEAFF
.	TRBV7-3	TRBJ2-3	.	TGTGCCAGCAGCTTATCCCCACAAGATACGCAGTATTTT	CASSLSPQDTQYF
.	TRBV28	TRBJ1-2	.	TGTGCCAGCACCCCCGACAGGACTGGCTACACCTTC	CASTPDRTGYTF
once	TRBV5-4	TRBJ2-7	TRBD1	TGTGCCAGCAGCGCCGGGACAGTTAGCTCCTACGAGCAGTACTTC	CASSAGTVSSYEQYF
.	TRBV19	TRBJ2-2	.	TGTGCCAGTAATCCGGACAGAAACACCGGGGAGCTGTTTTTT	CASNPDRNTGELFF
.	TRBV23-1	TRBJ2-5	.	TGCGCCAGCAGTCAATTCGGGACCCCTAAGGACCCCGAGACCCAGTACTTC	CASSQFGTPKDPETQYF
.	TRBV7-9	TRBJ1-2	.	TGTGCCAGCAGCTACAATCAGGGTGGCTACACCTTC	CASSYNQGGYTF
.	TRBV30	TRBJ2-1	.	TGTGCCTGGAGTGTACAGACGGACAATGAGCAGTTCTTC	CAWSVQTDNEQFF
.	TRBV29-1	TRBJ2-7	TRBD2	TGCAGCGCAGGGACTAGCGCGTACGAGCAGTACTTC	CSAGTSAYEQYF
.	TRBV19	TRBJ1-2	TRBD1	TGTGCCTCCCAAAATGACAGGGGGCCGGCTACCTATGGCTACACCTTC	CASQNDRGPATYGYTF
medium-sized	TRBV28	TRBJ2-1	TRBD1	TGTGCCAGCAGCACTCCGGGACAGGGGTACAATGAGCAGTTCTTC	CASSTPGQGYNEQFF
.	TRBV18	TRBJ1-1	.	TGTGCCAGCTCAGGCTCACAGAACACTGAAGCTTTCTTT	CASSGSQNTEAFF
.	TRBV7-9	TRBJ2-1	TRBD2	TGTGCCAGCAGCTTATTCTCCGGTTTAGCGGGCTACAATGAGCAGTTCTTC	CASSLFSGLAGYNEQFF
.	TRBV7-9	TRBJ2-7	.	TGTGCCAGCAGCTTGGGGGTGAGGGGGGCGGACTACGAGCAGTACTTC	CASSLGVRGADYEQYF
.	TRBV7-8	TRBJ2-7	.	TGTGCCAGCAGCTTTAAGGCTACCTACGAGCAGTACTTC	CASSFKATYEQYF
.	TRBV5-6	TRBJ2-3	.	TGTGCCAGCAGCTTGGCCCCCAGGGACTCAGATACGCAGTATTTT	CASSLAPRDSDTQYF